Included here is one TCR beta chain sequence, with context. Its antigen is undetermined. These data originate in a study of Tregs in tolerant kidney transplant recipients. Study results and caveats: Tregs expanded with activated donor B cells seemed most donor-specific. Biological reproducibility was not directly addressed, but technical replication error appeared minimal.

Clones were read by immunoSEQ multiplex PCR, and TCRdb kept only the in-frame ones, dropping some. The sample has around 230,000 clones, approximately 83% seen once; the top ten hold around 0.61%. CDR3 length equals 14 residues. Trimming left V 8 bases short and J 0 bases short, with 13 bases between. CDR1 is MNHEY and CDR2 is SMNVEV in the germline V gene (reference sequence). This TCR was sampled from a human donor in good health. Sequences were obtained from CD4+ T cells from blood. The V and J genes are TRBV27 and TRBJ1-2; no clear D gene. The CDR3 spells CASRSGGTNYGYTF. The CDR3 DNA follows: TGTGCCAGCCGTTCCGGAGGGACTAACTATGGCTACACCTTC.